The source of this TCR beta chain is a study of OX40 agonist ivuxolimab in advanced cancers. Repertoires were generated with immunoSEQ multiplex PCR, while TCRdb's copy carries only in-frame clones and drops some. Of 70,000 or so clones listed, 70% to 85% are singletons. Germline CDR1 and CDR2: KGHSH and LQKENI. The V and J ends lost 1 base and 3 bases respectively, with 6 bases between them. The CDR3 covers 13 residues. This TCR was recovered from an adult with an advanced solid tumor such as melanoma, head and neck, liver or kidney cancer. The sample was CD4+ or CD8+ T cells sorted from blood, taken in a trial of the OX40 agonist ivuxolimab. This chain uses TRBV18 with TRBJ1-2; unclear D gene. The CDR3 protein is CASSPLKDYGYTF. The CDR3 coding sequence is TGTGCCAGCTCACCACTTAAGGACTATGGCTACACCTTC.